This TCR beta chain was documented in a study of blood T cell repertoires in COVID-19. At the level of the study: From the United States, Italy and Spain came samples of acute and convalescent COVID-19. PBMCs, B-cell-depleted T cells, or T cells were the source of the cDNA or gDNA that made up the material.

V was shortened by 3 bases and J by 5 bases, with 13 bases between the two germline ends. This CDR3 has 14 amino acids. Germline V CDR1 and CDR2: MDHEN, SYDVKM. In the authors' workflow: By means of reference gene primer amplification, nucleated cell counts were estimated. Method: immunoSEQ multiplex PCR; TCRdb's copy keeps in-frame clones and lacks some. V and J calls and clone size are as listed in that table; D and trimming were resolved from the DNA. Of 150,000 or so clones listed, approximately 90% are singletons. During active infection, Seattle patients enrolled and were then monitored through disease.

The chain links TRBV28 to TRBJ1-1; D call uncertain. The receptor's source is a man aged 18 to 29 with COVID-19, enrolled during active disease. Sequenced sample: peripheral blood. In DNA form, the CDR3 reads TGTGCCAGCAGTTTCCCTGCCAGCGGGACTGAAGCTTTCTTT. Translated: CASSFPASGTEAFF.